Described below is a single T cell receptor beta chain sequence and its context. The antigen is not known. The protocol was immunoSEQ multiplex PCR, while the TCRdb copy is restricted to in-frame clones and leaves out a portion. The sample lists over 80,000 clones, around 91% seen once, with roughly 29% in the top ten. Trimming removed 4 bases from V and 4 bases from J; junction bases left unmatched: 12. This CDR3 has 16 residues. Germline-derived CDR1 and CDR2 are MGHRA and YSYEKL. The data derive from a study of T cell responses to AZD1222 COVID-19 vaccine. Study-level information: Second-dose intervals near 4 or 12 weeks were combined.

General study findings and limits: It was only after the peak T cell response that any repertoires were sampled. The CD4 TCRs associated with vaccination extended across spike and predominated at 160-218 and 743-854.

Sequenced material: peripheral blood, taken on day 0 of AZD1222 vaccination. This chain connects TRBV4-1 to TRBJ2-7; the match to TRBD2 covers 8 bases. The sequence was collected from an adult in good health. The CDR3: CASSLGRTSKIYEQYF. The CDR3, as DNA: TGCGCCAGCAGCCTAGGAAGGACTAGCAAAATTTACGAGCAGTACTTC.